This T cell receptor beta chain derives from a study of blood T cell repertoires in COVID-19. Study background: PBMCs, B-cell-depleted T cells, or T cells provided the cDNA or gDNA that made up the material.

In the authors' methods: Estimation of nucleated cell counts relied on the amplification of reference gene primers. Clones were read by immunoSEQ multiplex PCR, and TCRdb kept only the in-frame ones, dropping some. The D gene and trimming were derived from the DNA, and the V and J assignments and clone size from that table. The sample consists of 60,000 to 70,000 clones, approximately 80% of them appearing once. CDR1 is SGHTA, CDR2 FQGNSA, per germline. The CDR3 length is 15 residues. V was pared by 4 bases and J by 7 bases, with 7 bases of the junction left unmatched. The TCR was taken from a woman older than 75 with acute or convalescent COVID-19. The V gene is TRBV7-2, the J gene TRBJ1-6, with 7 positions matching TRBD1. The sample comprised peripheral blood. The CDR3 protein is CASSSGQQNNSPLHF. Written as DNA, the CDR3 is TGTGCCAGCAGCTCGGGACAGCAGAACAATTCACCCCTCCACTTT.